This T cell receptor beta chain was documented in a study of monozygotic twins with inflammatory bowel disease. General study findings and limits: Repertoire similarity did not differ between concordant and discordant twins, perhaps due to limited power. Immunosuppressive treatments were not uniform, and this may have added variability to patient repertoires.

Both the TCRalpha cDNA and the TCRbeta cDNA were taken through two nested PCRs, lasting approximately 17 and 9 cycles. Reanalyzing the 5' RACE reads, TCRdb keeps one entry per CDR3 protein, without DNA. Reported are about 110,000 distinct CDR3 sequences; the ten largest clones contain over 10%. CDR1 and CDR2 (germline): MNHEY, SMNVEV (reference sequence). The CDR3 contains 13 residues. On this clonotype: Its antigen is unknown.

Sequencing input: blood. The TCR sequence derives from a human donor with ulcerative colitis or Crohn's disease, or a healthy co-twin of an affected twin (not recorded which). The V call is TRBV27, the J call TRBJ1-3. CDR3 amino acids: CASRGFSGNTIYF.